The T cell receptor (beta chain) under discussion was sequenced for a study of CD8 T cells in Susac syndrome. Germline CDR1 reads MDHEN; CDR2 reads SYDVKM. The CDR3 totals 15 residues. Trimming took 6 bases from V and 0 from J, leaving 15 bases between them. General study points: The study's TCR sequencing and HLA analysis covered a relatively small number of individuals, and the study acknowledged this.

This clonotype occurred once. Its cognate antigen is unknown. Peripheral blood CD8+ and CD4+ T cells were profiled by TCR beta sequencing. TEMRA cells were FACS-enriched, and CD8+ and CD4+ T cells were isolated negatively. RNA was extracted with the RNeasy kit, and a quantity of about 0.45 to 1 ug was reverse transcribed using random hexamers. Amplification of TCR beta CDR3 was carried out by immunoSEQ multiplex PCR, which covered 54 Vbeta and 13 Jbeta segments. TCRdb reprocessed the immunoSEQ multiplex PCR reads via MiXCR and lists one record per CDR3 protein. The data hold 69,000 or so distinct CDR3 sequences, with about 95% observed a single time.

What was sequenced was CD8+ T cells from PBMCs. This clonotype originated in a human donor in good health. The chain recombines TRBV28 with TRBJ2-7; D ambiguous. The CDR3 nucleotides read TGTGCCAGCAGGCCCGGCCCTTTCAGCTCCTACGAGCAGTACTTC. Residues: CASRPGPFSSYEQYF.